Listed below are T cell receptor beta chains from one sample, sequenced in a study of T-cell memory formation after mild COVID-19. TCRdb called the 5' RACE reads again in MiXCR, with one record for every CDR3 protein. The sample has hundreds of thousands of distinct CDR3 sequences; around 24% are singletons. Sequences were obtained from PBMCs or a T cell subset sorted from them (not recorded which). These receptors all come from an adult woman who had mild COVID-19 (a few samples of this study predate the infection). Cell type and time point are not known. The CDR3 runs from the conserved cysteine through the conserved F or W. The order of the fields is CDR3 protein, V gene, J gene.

cdr3_aa: CASIKHDNEQFF; v_call: TRBV5-5; j_call: TRBJ2-1
cdr3_aa: CARSSLDRSNQPQHF; v_call: TRBV6-5; j_call: TRBJ1-5
cdr3_aa: CSAGRQGSYEQYF; v_call: TRBV20-1; j_call: TRBJ2-7
cdr3_aa: CASTDLTGRNTEDFF; v_call: TRBV6-2/TRBV6-3; j_call: TRBJ1-1
cdr3_aa: CASSWGATSYEQYF; v_call: TRBV27; j_call: TRBJ2-7
cdr3_aa: CASSSRSSHTGELFF; v_call: TRBV7-9; j_call: TRBJ2-2
cdr3_aa: CASSSGTAGPNQPQHF; v_call: TRBV27; j_call: TRBJ1-5
cdr3_aa: CAWSVGGTLGYTF; v_call: TRBV30; j_call: TRBJ1-2
cdr3_aa: CATSRGDRAIIDTQYF; v_call: TRBV15; j_call: TRBJ2-3
cdr3_aa: CASSQGGDIRVNEQFF; v_call: TRBV6-5; j_call: TRBJ2-1
cdr3_aa: CASSLTGQVPYEQYF; v_call: TRBV5-1; j_call: TRBJ2-7
cdr3_aa: CASSDGISYEQYF; v_call: TRBV5-1; j_call: TRBJ2-7
cdr3_aa: CASSDNPGVNYGYTF; v_call: TRBV7-9; j_call: TRBJ1-2
cdr3_aa: CASSLSSGATGELFF; v_call: TRBV12-3/TRBV12-4; j_call: TRBJ2-2
cdr3_aa: CAISGGTPSRYF; v_call: TRBV10-3; j_call: TRBJ2-7
cdr3_aa: CASSLAVQAAEAFF; v_call: TRBV12-3/TRBV12-4; j_call: TRBJ1-1
cdr3_aa: CASSQELSREQYF; v_call: TRBV4-1; j_call: TRBJ2-7
cdr3_aa: CASSLLDRGQRNEQFF; v_call: TRBV27; j_call: TRBJ2-1
cdr3_aa: CATSDPGQGNEQYF; v_call: TRBV24-1; j_call: TRBJ2-7
cdr3_aa: CSAPPGVSGANVLTF; v_call: TRBV20-1; j_call: TRBJ2-6
cdr3_aa: CATSGLLPGTRSYEQYF; v_call: TRBV24-1; j_call: TRBJ2-7
cdr3_aa: CASSFSISYEQYF; v_call: TRBV12-3/TRBV12-4; j_call: TRBJ2-7
cdr3_aa: CASSEARDSGYTF; v_call: TRBV6-1; j_call: TRBJ1-2
cdr3_aa: CASSEGQGRSDTQYF; v_call: TRBV7-3; j_call: TRBJ2-3
cdr3_aa: CASSLARRGSFDEQFF; v_call: TRBV5-1; j_call: TRBJ2-1
cdr3_aa: CAIRPGQRSEQYF; v_call: TRBV10-3; j_call: TRBJ2-7
cdr3_aa: CAISPLGSDNEQFF; v_call: TRBV10-3; j_call: TRBJ2-1
cdr3_aa: CASSRQGGNNEQFF; v_call: TRBV6-2/TRBV6-3; j_call: TRBJ2-1
cdr3_aa: CASSLVDWGRTEAFF; v_call: TRBV7-2; j_call: TRBJ1-1
cdr3_aa: CSARTGASYEQYF; v_call: TRBV20-1; j_call: TRBJ2-7
cdr3_aa: CASSRTGTQETQYF; v_call: TRBV3-1; j_call: TRBJ2-5
cdr3_aa: CSSRRGTVGPEAFF; v_call: TRBV29-1; j_call: TRBJ1-1
cdr3_aa: CSVELGLQETQYF; v_call: TRBV29-1; j_call: TRBJ2-5
cdr3_aa: CASSPGQGWLGGYTF; v_call: TRBV12-3/TRBV12-4; j_call: TRBJ1-2
cdr3_aa: CASSSRTGNTGELFF; v_call: TRBV27; j_call: TRBJ2-2
cdr3_aa: CAINTGPNEKLFF; v_call: TRBV10-3; j_call: TRBJ1-4
cdr3_aa: CSARETGTGNYGYTF; v_call: TRBV20-1; j_call: TRBJ1-2
cdr3_aa: CASSPGQSFGTQYF; v_call: TRBV18; j_call: TRBJ2-5
cdr3_aa: CSARLPLMNTEAFF; v_call: TRBV20-1; j_call: TRBJ1-1
cdr3_aa: CSANSGVNQPQHF; v_call: TRBV20-1; j_call: TRBJ1-5
cdr3_aa: CASSEFQNTEAFF; v_call: TRBV5-1; j_call: TRBJ1-1